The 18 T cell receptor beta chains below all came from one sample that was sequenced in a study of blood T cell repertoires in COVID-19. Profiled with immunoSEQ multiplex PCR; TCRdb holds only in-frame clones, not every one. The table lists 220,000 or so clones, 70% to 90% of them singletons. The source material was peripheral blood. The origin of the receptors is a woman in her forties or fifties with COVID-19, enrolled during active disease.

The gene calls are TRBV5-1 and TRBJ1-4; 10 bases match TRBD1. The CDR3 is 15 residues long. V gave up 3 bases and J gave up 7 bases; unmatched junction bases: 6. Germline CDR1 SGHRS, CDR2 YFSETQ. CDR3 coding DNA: TGCGCCAGCAGCTCCTCCGGGACAGGGGCTGAAAAACTGTTTTTT. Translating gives CASSSSGTGAEKLFF.

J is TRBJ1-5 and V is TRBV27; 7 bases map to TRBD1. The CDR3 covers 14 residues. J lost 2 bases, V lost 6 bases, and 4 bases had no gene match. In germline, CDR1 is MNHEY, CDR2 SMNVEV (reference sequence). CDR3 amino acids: CASRSGQGNQPQHF. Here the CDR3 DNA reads TGTGCCAGCAGATCTGGACAGGGCAATCAGCCCCAGCATTTT.

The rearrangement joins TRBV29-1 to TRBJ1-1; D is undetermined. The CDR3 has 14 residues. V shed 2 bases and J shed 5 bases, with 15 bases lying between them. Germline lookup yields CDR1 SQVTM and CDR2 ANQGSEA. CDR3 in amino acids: CSVERGVVRTEAFF. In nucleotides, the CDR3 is TGCAGCGTTGAACGAGGAGTTGTGAGAACTGAAGCTTTCTTT. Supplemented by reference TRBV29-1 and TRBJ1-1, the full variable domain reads SAVISQKPSRDICQRGTSLTIQCQVDSQVTMMFWYRQQPGQSLTLIATANQGSEATYESGFVIDKFPISRPNLTFSTLTVSNMSPEDSSIYLCSVERGVVRTEAFFGQGTRLTVV.

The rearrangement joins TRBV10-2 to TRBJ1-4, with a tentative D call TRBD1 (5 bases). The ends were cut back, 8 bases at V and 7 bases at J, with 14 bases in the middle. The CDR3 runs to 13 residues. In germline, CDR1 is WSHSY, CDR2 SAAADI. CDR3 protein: CASGAGNAEKLFF. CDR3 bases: TGCGCCAGCGGGGCAGGGAACGCTGAAAAACTGTTTTTT.

CDR3 coding DNA: TGTGCCAGCAGCTCCCACAGGGAACCCCAGCATTTT. Its protein product is CASSSHREPQHF. The chain recombines TRBV7-2 with TRBJ1-5, with D maybe TRBD1 (6 bases). V was trimmed by 4 bases and J by 10 bases, leaving 11 bases between them. CDR3 length: 12 amino acids. Germline CDR1 is SGHTA and CDR2 is FQGNSA.

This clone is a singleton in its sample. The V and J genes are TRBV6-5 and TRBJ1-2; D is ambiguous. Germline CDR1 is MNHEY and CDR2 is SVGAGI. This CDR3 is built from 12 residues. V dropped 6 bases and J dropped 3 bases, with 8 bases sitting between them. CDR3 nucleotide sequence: TGTGCCAGCAGGAACAGATACTATGGCTACACCTTC. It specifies CASRNRYYGYTF.

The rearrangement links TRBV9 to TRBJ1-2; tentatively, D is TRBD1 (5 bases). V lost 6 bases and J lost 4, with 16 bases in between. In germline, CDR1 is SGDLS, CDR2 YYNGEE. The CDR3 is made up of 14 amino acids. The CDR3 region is CASTRVVGGYGYTF. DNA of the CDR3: TGTGCCAGCACCCGGGTGGTCGGGGGCTATGGCTACACCTTC.

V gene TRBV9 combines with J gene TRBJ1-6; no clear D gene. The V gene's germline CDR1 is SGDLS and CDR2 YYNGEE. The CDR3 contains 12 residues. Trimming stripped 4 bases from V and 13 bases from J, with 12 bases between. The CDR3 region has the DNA TGTGCCAGCAGCTCAAACTCCAGGCCCCTCCACTTT. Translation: CASSSNSRPLHF.

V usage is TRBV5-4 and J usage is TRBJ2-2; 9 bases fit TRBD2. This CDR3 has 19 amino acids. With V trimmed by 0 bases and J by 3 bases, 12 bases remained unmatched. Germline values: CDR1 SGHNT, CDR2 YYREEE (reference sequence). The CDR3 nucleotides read TGTGCCAGCAGCTTGGTATTTGGCGGGGGGGTCGTTGACACCGGGGAGCTGTTTTTT. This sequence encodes CASSLVFGGGVVDTGELFF.

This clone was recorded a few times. The CDR3 here is CASSSAGLGEYEQYF. CDR3 bases: TGTGCCAGCAGTTCGGCCGGACTGGGAGAATACGAGCAGTACTTC. V usage is TRBV27 and J usage is TRBJ2-7; perhaps TRBD2 as D (5 bases). Germline V gives CDR1 MNHEY, CDR2 SMNVEV (reference sequence). There are 15 residues in the CDR3. With 4 bases removed from V and 4 bases from J, the gap between germline ends came to 17 bases.

In DNA form, the CDR3 reads TGTGCCACCAGTGAAGGGACTATTGATTCACCCCTCCACTTT. Its protein product is CATSEGTIDSPLHF. The genes are TRBV24-1 and TRBJ1-6; tentatively, D is TRBD1 (5 bases). The CDR3 covers 14 residues. CDR1 and CDR2 (germline): KGHDR, SFDVKD. V shed 4 bases and J shed 8 bases, with 11 bases lying between them.

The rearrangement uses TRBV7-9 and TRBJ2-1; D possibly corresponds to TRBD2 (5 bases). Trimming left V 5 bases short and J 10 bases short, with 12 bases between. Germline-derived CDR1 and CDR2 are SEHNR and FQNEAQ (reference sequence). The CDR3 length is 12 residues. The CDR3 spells CASSLGTGEQFF. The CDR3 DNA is TGTGCCAGCAGCCTGGGCACGGGGGAGCAGTTCTTC. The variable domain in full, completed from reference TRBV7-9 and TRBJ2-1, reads DTGVSQNPRHKITKRGQNVTFRCDPISEHNRLYWYRQTLGQGPEFLTYFQNEAQLEKSRLLSDRFSAERPKGSFSTLEIQRTEQGDSAMYLCASSLGTGEQFFGPGTRLTVL.

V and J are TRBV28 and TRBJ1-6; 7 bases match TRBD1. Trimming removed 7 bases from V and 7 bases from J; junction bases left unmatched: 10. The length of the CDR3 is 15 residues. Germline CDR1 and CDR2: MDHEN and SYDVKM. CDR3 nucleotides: TGTGCCAGCACCCTTGGAGGACAGGCCAATTCACCCCTCCACTTT. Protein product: CASTLGGQANSPLHF.

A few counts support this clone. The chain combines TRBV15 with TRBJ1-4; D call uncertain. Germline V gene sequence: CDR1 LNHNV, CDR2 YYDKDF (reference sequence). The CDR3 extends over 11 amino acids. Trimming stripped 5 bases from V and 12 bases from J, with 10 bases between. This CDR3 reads CATSARGELFF. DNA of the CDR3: TGTGCCACCAGCGCCCGCGGGGAACTGTTTTTT.

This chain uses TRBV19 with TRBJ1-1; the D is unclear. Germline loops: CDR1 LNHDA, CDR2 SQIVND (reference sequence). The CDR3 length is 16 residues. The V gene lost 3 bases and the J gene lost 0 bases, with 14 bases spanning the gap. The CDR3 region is CASSIIFGKMNTEAFF. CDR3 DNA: TGTGCCAGTAGTATTATCTTCGGGAAGATGAACACTGAAGCTTTCTTT.

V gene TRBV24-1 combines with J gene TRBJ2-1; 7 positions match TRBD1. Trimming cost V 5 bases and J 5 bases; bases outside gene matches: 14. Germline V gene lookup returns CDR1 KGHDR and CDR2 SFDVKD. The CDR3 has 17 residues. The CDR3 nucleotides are TGTGCCACCAGTGGACATCAAACAGGGGCGTCAGACAATGAGCAGTTCTTC. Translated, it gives CATSGHQTGASDNEQFF.

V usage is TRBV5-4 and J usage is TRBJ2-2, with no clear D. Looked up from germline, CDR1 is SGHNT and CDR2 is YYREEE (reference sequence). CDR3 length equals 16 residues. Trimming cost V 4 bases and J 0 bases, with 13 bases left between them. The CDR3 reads CASSPGASANTGELFF. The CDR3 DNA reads TGTGCCAGCAGCCCCGGCGCGAGCGCGAACACCGGGGAGCTGTTTTTT.

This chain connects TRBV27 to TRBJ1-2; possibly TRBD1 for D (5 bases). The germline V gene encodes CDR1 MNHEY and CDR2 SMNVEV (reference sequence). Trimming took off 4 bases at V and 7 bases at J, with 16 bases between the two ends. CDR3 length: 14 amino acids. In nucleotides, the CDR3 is TGTGCCAGCAGTTACTCCGGGGGAGGCTCTGGCTACACCTTC. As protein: CASSYSGGGSGYTF.